Presented here are 27 T cell receptor beta chains from one specimen sequenced in a study of blood T cell repertoires in COVID-19. Generated by immunoSEQ multiplex PCR, the TCRdb table keeps only in-frame clones and is missing some. Of tens of thousands of clones in the sample, around nine tenths are singletons; the top ten hold around 1.2%. Sequencing used peripheral blood. The source of these receptors is a man in his sixties with acute or convalescent COVID-19.

The chain uses TRBV19 and TRBJ1-5; D might be TRBD1 (5 bases). Germline CDR1 LNHDA, CDR2 SQIVND (reference sequence). V was shortened by 3 bases and J by 0 bases, with 6 bases between the two germline ends. This CDR3 has 14 residues. Here the CDR3 DNA reads TGTGCCAGTAGTATGGGGCATAGCAATCAGCCCCAGCATTTT. Residues: CASSMGHSNQPQHF.

This chain joins TRBV7-9 and TRBJ1-6, with 8 bases matching TRBD1. V dropped 1 base and J dropped 8; count of bases not matched to a gene: 4. CDR3 length equals 15 residues. Germline lookup yields CDR1 SEHNR and CDR2 FQNEAQ (reference sequence). CDR3 in amino acids: CASSLEAGGYSPLHF. In nucleotides, the CDR3 is TGTGCCAGCAGCTTAGAGGCAGGGGGCTATTCACCCCTCCACTTT. Full variable domain (rest looked up from reference TRBV7-9 and TRBJ1-6): DTGVSQNPRHKITKRGQNVTFRCDPISEHNRLYWYRQTLGQGPEFLTYFQNEAQLEKSRLLSDRFSAERPKGSFSTLEIQRTEQGDSAMYLCASSLEAGGYSPLHFGNGTRLTVT.

This sequence joins TRBV5-6 and TRBJ1-3; the match to TRBD1 covers 7 bases. The germline V gene encodes CDR1 SGHDT and CDR2 YYEEEE. This CDR3 has 14 residues. J lost 2 bases, V lost 4 bases, and 3 bases had no gene match. The CDR3 DNA reads TGTGCCAGCAGCGGGACAGCTGCTGGAAACACCATATATTTT. This gives the protein CASSGTAAGNTIYF.

The chain employs TRBV5-1 and TRBJ2-5, with 12 bases matching TRBD2. The CDR3 covers 16 residues. The germline V gene encodes CDR1 SGHRS and CDR2 YFSETQ. Trimming removed 0 bases from V and 5 bases from J; junction bases left unmatched: 5. CDR3 region: CASSLASGRAGETQYF. The CDR3 region has the DNA TGCGCCAGCAGCTTGGCTAGCGGGAGGGCCGGTGAGACCCAGTACTTC.

This clone was picked up a small number of times. The rearrangement joins TRBV28 to TRBJ2-5; D call uncertain. This CDR3 is built from 12 residues. V was clipped by 7 bases and J by 5 bases, with 11 bases between them. Germline CDR1 is MDHEN and CDR2 is SYDVKM. CDR3 coding DNA: TGTGCCAGCAATTATAACCGGGAGACCCAGTACTTC. Translated, it gives CASNYNRETQYF.

V is TRBV6-6 and J is TRBJ2-3, with 8 bases aligning to TRBD2. This CDR3 contains 16 residues. The V segment lost 0 bases and the J segment 1 base; nucleotides outside the gene matches: 3. Germline CDR1 is MNHNY and CDR2 is SVGAGI (reference sequence). In DNA form, the CDR3 reads TGTGCCAGCAGTTACTCAGGAGCGGGGGGCACAGATACGCAGTATTTT. It encodes CASSYSGAGGTDTQYF.

The CDR3 is CATSESGGLTDTQYF. The CDR3 coding sequence is TGTGCCACCAGTGAAAGCGGGGGGCTCACAGATACGCAGTATTTT. This chain joins TRBV24-1 and TRBJ2-3; 9 bases align to TRBD2. The CDR3 consists of 15 residues. Germline-derived CDR1 and CDR2 are KGHDR and SFDVKD. Unmatched junction bases numbered 3, after V lost 4 bases and J lost 2 bases.

This chain connects TRBV3-1 (or the pseudogene TRBV3-2) to TRBJ2-5; 7 nucleotides agree with TRBD2. With V trimmed by 0 bases and J by 4 bases, 5 bases remained unmatched. CDR3 length: 15 amino acids. Germline V gene lookup returns CDR1 LGHDT and CDR2 YNNKEL (reference sequence). The chain's CDR3 is CASSQDGTNAETQYF. The DNA of the CDR3 is TGTGCCAGCAGCCAAGATGGGACTAATGCAGAGACCCAGTACTTC.

The rearrangement uses TRBV9 and TRBJ2-2, with TRBD1 identical over 9 bases. V lost 4 bases, J lost 4 bases, and 8 bases stayed unmatched. The CDR3 consists of 16 residues. Germline loops: CDR1 SGDLS, CDR2 YYNGEE. The CDR3 region has the DNA TGTGCCAGCAGCTCCGGACAGGGGCCGACCACCGGGGAGCTGTTTTTT. Protein sequence: CASSSGQGPTTGELFF.

The chain is built from TRBV15 and TRBJ2-7; 15 bases are shared with TRBD2. Trimming at V came to 3 bases and at J to 0 bases, leaving 9 bases not matched to a gene. Germline V CDR1 and CDR2: LNHNV, YYDKDF (reference sequence). The CDR3 contains 19 residues. The DNA for the CDR3 is TGTGCCACCAGCAGTACGAGGACTAGCGGGAGGGGGTACTCCTACGAGCAGTACTTC. It translates to CATSSTRTSGRGYSYEQYF.

The chain employs TRBV6-2 or TRBV6-3 and TRBJ1-6; TRBD1 might be the D (5 bases). The CDR3 has 13 amino acids. The ends were cut back, 2 bases at V and 7 bases at J, with 6 bases in the middle. CDR1 is MNHEY and CDR2 is SVGEGT in the germline V gene. CDR3 sequence: CASSYTGNSPLHF. In DNA form, the CDR3 reads TGTGCCAGCAGTTACACAGGAAATTCACCCCTCCACTTT.

This clone has a single count. The V call is TRBV5-1, the J call TRBJ2-2; D perhaps matches TRBD2 (6 bases). This CDR3 spans 14 amino acids. Germline lookup yields CDR1 SGHRS and CDR2 YFSETQ. V shed 6 bases and J shed 1 base, with 10 bases lying between them. The CDR3 spells CASTGARNTGELFF. As DNA, the CDR3 is TGCGCCAGCACGGGAGCAAGGAACACCGGGGAGCTGTTTTTT.

The V gene is TRBV27, the J gene TRBJ2-3; D possibly corresponds to TRBD2 (7 bases). The CDR3 runs to 15 residues. Deletions cut 5 bases from V and 1 base from J, with 13 bases between. CDR1 and CDR2 (germline): MNHEY, SMNVEV (reference sequence). CDR3 loop: CASSKQGGGTDTQYF. The CDR3 nucleotides are TGTGCCAGCAGTAAACAAGGGGGGGGCACAGATACGCAGTATTTT.

This chain connects TRBV28 to TRBJ1-5; the match to TRBD1 covers 8 bases. The V segment lost 6 bases and the J segment 4 bases; nucleotides outside the gene matches: 11. The CDR3 spans 16 residues. Germline lookup yields CDR1 MDHEN and CDR2 SYDVKM. In nucleotides, the CDR3 is TGTGCCAGCAGCCGCGATCGGACAGGGTTAAATCAGCCCCAGCATTTT. It codes for CASSRDRTGLNQPQHF.

V gene TRBV6-4 combines with J gene TRBJ2-1; TRBD1 might be the D (6 bases). The CDR3 spans 15 residues. V gave up 3 bases and J gave up 6 bases, with 15 bases separating them. Germline values: CDR1 MRHNA, CDR2 SNTAGT. The CDR3 sequence: CASSEMGASRNEQFF. The CDR3 bases are TGTGCCAGCAGTGAAATGGGGGCTAGCCGCAATGAGCAGTTCTTC.

This chain connects TRBV5-6 to TRBJ2-7; 7 positions agree with TRBD1. The length of the CDR3 is 17 residues. V gave up 4 bases and J gave up 1 base; unmatched junction bases: 14. The V gene's germline CDR1 is SGHDT and CDR2 YYEEEE. The CDR3 protein is CASSLIPTGSVSYEQYF. The CDR3 nucleotides read TGTGCCAGCAGCCTCATACCGACAGGGAGTGTATCCTACGAGCAGTACTTC.

The rearrangement uses TRBV10-3 and TRBJ2-1; 7 bases are a match to TRBD1. The CDR3 contains 16 residues. Germline V CDR1 and CDR2: ENHRY, SYGVKD. After removal of 3 bases from V and 0 bases from J, the junction contained 5 bases not matched to a gene. This chain's CDR3 is CAISEQGPSSYNEQFF. The CDR3 nucleotides read TGTGCCATCAGTGAACAGGGGCCAAGCTCCTACAATGAGCAGTTCTTC.

The chain links TRBV18 to TRBJ1-1; TRBD1 might be the D (6 bases). V lost 3 bases to trimming and J lost 3 bases, with 14 bases between them. Germline V gives CDR1 KGHSH, CDR2 LQKENI. The CDR3 is made up of 15 amino acids. This CDR3 is CASSPRSQGDTEAFF. CDR3 DNA: TGTGCCAGCTCACCGCGTTCACAGGGAGACACTGAAGCTTTCTTT.

This chain joins TRBV7-8 and TRBJ1-5, with 8 bases that match TRBD1. Germline assignment: CDR1 SGHVS and CDR2 FQNEAQ. The junction had 12 bases not matched to a gene; V was cut back by 5 bases and J by 3 bases. The CDR3 is 17 amino acids. For the CDR3, the DNA is TGTGCCAGCAGCACAAGGGACAGGATGGGTTCCAATCAGCCCCAGCATTTT. Its translation: CASSTRDRMGSNQPQHF.

The CDR3 region is CASSVRPGTAGSYEQYF. The CDR3 coding sequence is TGTGCCAGCAGCGTCCGCCCAGGGACAGCGGGCTCCTACGAGCAGTACTTC. This chain links TRBV7-2 with TRBJ2-7; a possible D gene is TRBD1 (7 bases). This CDR3 spans 17 amino acids. Trimming cost V 5 bases and J 0 bases, with 20 bases left between them. Germline CDR1 reads SGHTA; CDR2 reads FQGNSA. The full variable domain, in which reference TRBV7-2 and TRBJ2-7 provide the parts outside the CDR3, is GAGVSQSPSNKVTEKGKDVELRCDPISGHTALYWYRQSLGQGLEFLIYFQGNSAPDKSGLPSDRFSAERTGGSVSTLTIQRTQQEDSAVYLCASSVRPGTAGSYEQYFGPGTRLTVT.

The chain uses TRBV5-1 and TRBJ2-2; the match to TRBD2 covers 11 bases. J gave up 1 base and V 2 bases, and 16 bases lay outside the gene matches. This CDR3 comprises 21 residues. Germline values: CDR1 SGHRS, CDR2 YFSETQ. The CDR3 DNA is TGCGCCAGCAGCTTTTCGTCTCTAGCGGGAGGACCACGGGGGAACACCGGGGAGCTGTTTTTT. Translation gives CASSFSSLAGGPRGNTGELFF.

This chain joins TRBV5-1 and TRBJ1-1; TRBD1 might be the D (6 bases). Germline loops: CDR1 SGHRS, CDR2 YFSETQ. Trimming removed 4 bases at V and 2 bases at J, with 12 bases between. This CDR3 is built from 14 residues. As DNA, the CDR3 is TGCGCCAGCAGCCCCCCAGGGACAAACACTGAAGCTTTCTTT. It codes for CASSPPGTNTEAFF.

The chain has TRBV11-2 and TRBJ1-1; no clear D. Germline lookup yields CDR1 SGHAT and CDR2 FQNNGV. The CDR3 has 13 amino acids. The germline V and J ends were trimmed by 2 bases and 1 base, with 5 bases remaining between them. The DNA of the CDR3 is TGTGCCAGCAGCTTAATCGGGAACACTGAAGCTTTCTTT. It codes for CASSLIGNTEAFF.

This clone was detected once. This rearrangement joins TRBV12-5 to TRBJ1-1, with D possibly matching TRBD1 (5 bases). The CDR3 extends over 12 amino acids. Germline V gene lookup returns CDR1 LGHNT and CDR2 FRNRAP. V lost 6 bases, J lost 8 bases, and 13 bases lay in between. The CDR3 region is CASGQTGDEAFF. The CDR3 coding sequence is TGTGCTAGTGGGCAAACAGGAGACGAAGCTTTCTTT.

This clone was observed a single time. The rearrangement uses TRBV24-1 and TRBJ2-5, with TRBD2 as a possible D gene (7 bases). V gave up 4 bases and J gave up 3 bases, with 11 bases separating them. Germline V CDR1 and CDR2: KGHDR, SFDVKD. The CDR3 runs 14 residues. In DNA, the CDR3 is TGTGCCACCAGTGAGGGGGGGCAGAAAGAGACCCAGTACTTC. Amino acids: CATSEGGQKETQYF.

The chain uses TRBV5-6 and TRBJ1-2; TRBD1 matches 7 bases. J lost 12 bases, V lost 1 base, and 9 bases had no gene match. Germline V gene sequence: CDR1 SGHDT, CDR2 YYEEEE. This CDR3 has 13 amino acids. In DNA form, the CDR3 reads TGTGCCAGCAGCTTGAGGAGGGGGCAAGGTAACACCTTC. Its protein product is CASSLRRGQGNTF.

The gene calls are TRBV3-1 (or the pseudogene TRBV3-2) and TRBJ1-5, with D unresolved. Germline V gives CDR1 LGHDT, CDR2 YNNKEL (reference sequence). The V gene lost 0 bases and the J gene lost 4 bases, with 4 bases spanning the gap. This CDR3 has 13 amino acids. CDR3 coding DNA: TGTGCCAGCAGCCAAGATCTGAATCAGCCCCAGCATTTT. Translated, it gives CASSQDLNQPQHF.